This T cell receptor (beta chain) stems from a study of T cells in Graves' hyperthyroidism and ophthalmopathy. General observations from the study: The model foresaw ophthalmopathy a median approximately 6.1 months prior to onset. Most thyroid clonotypes that were expanded above 0.001 also turned up in blood.

This clonotype was seen many times. As yet, its antigen is unknown. In germline, CDR1 is ENHRY, CDR2 SYGVKD. This CDR3 spans 11 amino acids. V was cut by 11 bases and J by 2 bases, with 9 bases left in between. Authors of the study amplified TCR beta CDR3 regions from RNA transcripts. The TCR CDR3 first-round RT-PCR relied on the HTBI primer set. Via MiXCR, TCRdb re-called the multiplex PCR reads, giving one row per CDR3 protein. The sample lists about 46,000 distinct CDR3 sequences; about half were seen once. Researchers defined stable Graves' hyperthyroidism as no ophthalmopathy progression within 18 months. The diagnoses drew upon clinical symptoms, serum thyroxine and TRAb, thyroid ultrasound and orbital computed tomography.

This TCR derives from a woman in her fifties or sixties with Graves' hyperthyroidism. The chain employs TRBV10-3 and TRBJ1-2, with a weak D call TRBD1 (6 bases). Sequencing used peripheral blood or thyroid tissue (not recorded which). CDR3 residues: CAVQGNYGYTF. DNA of the CDR3: TGTGCCGTCCAGGGGAACTATGGCTACACCTTC.